One sample yielded the 3 T cell receptor beta chains listed below, sequenced in a study of T cells in Graves' hyperthyroidism and ophthalmopathy. Amplified regions were TCR beta CDR3 sequences from RNA transcripts. The TCR CDR3 first-round RT-PCR relied on the HTBI primer set. One entry per CDR3 protein results from TCRdb running MiXCR on the multiplex PCR reads. Counted here are nearly 750,000 distinct CDR3 sequences, over 35% occurring once; the ten biggest clones make up less than 35%. Input material: blood. The receptor source for this set is a middle-aged woman with Graves' hyperthyroidism.

This clonotype was counted ten times or more. The chain uses TRBV7-2 and TRBJ1-6; D may be TRBD1 (5 bases). Germline values: CDR1 SGHTA, CDR2 FQGNSA. The ends were cut back, 5 bases at V and 9 bases at J, with 20 bases in the middle. This CDR3 contains 16 residues. This CDR3 is CASSVGVGEEGSPLHF. The DNA of the CDR3 is TGTGCCAGCAGCGTAGGGGTTGGGGAGGAGGGTTCACCCCTCCACTTT.

The gene calls are TRBV11-2 and TRBJ2-7, with D maybe TRBD2 (6 bases). This CDR3 comprises 16 residues. Trimming shortened V by 5 bases and J by 3 bases, and 20 bases separated the two germline ends. The V gene's germline CDR1 is SGHAT and CDR2 FQNNGV. The chain's CDR3 is CASSAEGGGAFYEQYF. CDR3 bases: TGTGCCAGCAGCGCCGAGGGTGGAGGGGCCTTCTACGAGCAGTACTTC.

On this clonotype: A much larger clone differs from this one at a single base, so this may be a read error. CDR3 sequence: CASSGGQGKDF. CDR3 coding DNA: TGTGCCAGCAGCGGGGGACAGGGTAAAGACTTC. This chain joins TRBV9 and TRBJ2-7, with 9 bases lining up with TRBD1. There are 11 residues in the CDR3. The germline gives CDR1 SGDLS, CDR2 YYNGEE. Combining the CDR3 with reference TRBV9 and TRBJ2-7 gives the whole variable domain DSGVTQTPKHLITATGQRVTLRCSPRSGDLSVYWYQQSLDQGLQFLIQYYNGEERAKGNILERFSAQQFPDLHSELNLSSLELGDSALYFCASSGGQGKDFGPGTRLTVT.